The clone carrying this T cell receptor delta chain was picked up a small number of times. The antigen remains undetermined. These data are taken from a study of Vδ1+ human thymocytes. Study-level findings and limits: Despite high sort purity, approximately 21% of thymic T cell receptor delta sequences were Vdelta2. Thymic TRG and TRD repertoires appeared highly polyclonal.

RNA was extracted from the cells and then reverse transcribed. The CDR3 regions were amplified by multiplex PCR from V-gene primers to a constant-region primer. TCRdb redid the clone calls on the multiplex PCR reads with CATT. The table has tens of thousands of delta-chain clones, about 15% seen once; the top ten hold 0.3% to 0.5%. CDR1 is TSWWSYY, CDR2 QGS, per germline. V lost 0 bases and J lost 0; bases outside the gene matches: 19. This CDR3 spans 23 amino acids. Purity of the sorted Vdelta1+ thymocytes ranged from 98% to 99.6%. V and J are TRDV1 and TRDJ1; 13 nucleotides align to TRDD3. Sequenced sample: Vdelta1+ gamma-delta thymocytes from the thymus. Subset: FACS-sorted CD3+ TCRalphabeta- TCRVdelta1+ TCRVdelta2- thymocytes. The origin of this receptor is a girl less than two years old who had congenital heart surgery. The CDR3 sequence is CALGELPLRLSTGGYGNTDKLIF. The CDR3 DNA reads TGTGCTCTTGGGGAACTCCCCCTACGTCTCAGTACTGGGGGATACGGAAACACCGATAAACTCATCTTT.